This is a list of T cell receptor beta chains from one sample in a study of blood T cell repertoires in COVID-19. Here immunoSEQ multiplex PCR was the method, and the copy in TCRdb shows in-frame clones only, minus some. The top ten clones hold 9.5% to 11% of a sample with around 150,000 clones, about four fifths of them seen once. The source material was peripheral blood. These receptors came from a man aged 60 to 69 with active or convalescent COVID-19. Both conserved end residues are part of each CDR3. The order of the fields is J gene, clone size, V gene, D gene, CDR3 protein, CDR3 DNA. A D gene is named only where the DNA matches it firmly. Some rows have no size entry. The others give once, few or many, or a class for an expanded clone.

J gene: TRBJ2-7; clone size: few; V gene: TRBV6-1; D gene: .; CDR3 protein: CASSEARGYEQYF; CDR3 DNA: TGTGCCAGCAGTGAAGCGAGGGGGTACGAGCAGTACTTC
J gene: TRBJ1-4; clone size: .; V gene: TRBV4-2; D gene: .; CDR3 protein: CASSQEIRSGINEKLFF; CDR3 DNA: TGTGCCAGCAGCCAAGAAATTCGCTCAGGGATTAATGAAAAACTGTTTTTT
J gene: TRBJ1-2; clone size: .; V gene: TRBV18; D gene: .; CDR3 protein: CASSPPASPNYGYTF; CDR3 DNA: TGTGCCAGCTCACCACCGGCCAGTCCTAACTATGGCTACACCTTC
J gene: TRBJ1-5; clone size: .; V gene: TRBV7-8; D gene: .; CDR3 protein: CASSRDKNQPQHF; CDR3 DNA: TGTGCCAGCAGCCGAGATAAAAATCAGCCCCAGCATTTT
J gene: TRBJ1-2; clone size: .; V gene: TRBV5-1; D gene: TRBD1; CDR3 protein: CASSTGQGQDYGYTF; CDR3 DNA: TGCGCCAGCAGCACAGGACAGGGGCAGGACTATGGCTACACCTTC
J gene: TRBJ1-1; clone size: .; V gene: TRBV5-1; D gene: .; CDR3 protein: CASSPGTRDMNTEAFF; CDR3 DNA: TGCGCCAGCAGCCCTGGCACCCGAGACATGAACACTGAAGCTTTCTTT
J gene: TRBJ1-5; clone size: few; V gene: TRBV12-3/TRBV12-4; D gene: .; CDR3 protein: CASSLQGYQPQHF; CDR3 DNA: TGTGCCAGCAGTTTGCAGGGTTATCAGCCCCAGCATTTT
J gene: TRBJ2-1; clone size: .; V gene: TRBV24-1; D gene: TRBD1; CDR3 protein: CASGQGGYNEQFF; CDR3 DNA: TGTGCCTCCGGACAGGGCGGCTACAATGAGCAGTTCTTC
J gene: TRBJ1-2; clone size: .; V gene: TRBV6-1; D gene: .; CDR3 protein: CASSYDSYYGYTF; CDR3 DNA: TGTGCCAGCAGCTACGACAGCTACTATGGCTACACCTTC
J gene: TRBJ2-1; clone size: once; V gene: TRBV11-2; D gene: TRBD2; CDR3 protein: CASRRVWALAGDNNEQFF; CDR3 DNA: TGTGCCAGCAGGCGCGTCTGGGCCCTAGCGGGAGACAACAATGAGCAGTTCTTC
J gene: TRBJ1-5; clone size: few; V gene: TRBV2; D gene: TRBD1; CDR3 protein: CASRGQGNNQPQHF; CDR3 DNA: TGTGCCAGCAGGGGACAGGGAAACAATCAGCCCCAGCATTTT
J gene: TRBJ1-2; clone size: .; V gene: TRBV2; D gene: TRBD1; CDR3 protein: CASSPDRGVSSGYGYTF; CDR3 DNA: TGTGCCAGCAGTCCGGACAGGGGTGTTTCGAGTGGCTATGGCTACACCTTC
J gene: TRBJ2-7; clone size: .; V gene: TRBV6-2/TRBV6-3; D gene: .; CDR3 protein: CASSYDRGEQYF; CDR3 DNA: TGTGCCAGCAGTTACGATCGGGGCGAGCAGTACTTC
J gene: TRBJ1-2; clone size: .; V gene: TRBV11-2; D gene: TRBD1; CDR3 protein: CASSLGGTGANYGYTF; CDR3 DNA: TGTGCCAGCAGCTTAGGCGGGACAGGGGCTAACTATGGCTACACCTTC
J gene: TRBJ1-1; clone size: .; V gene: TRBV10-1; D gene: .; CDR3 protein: CASSESRAGNTEAFF; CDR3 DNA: TGCGCCAGCAGTGAGTCGAGGGCGGGGAACACTGAAGCTTTCTTT
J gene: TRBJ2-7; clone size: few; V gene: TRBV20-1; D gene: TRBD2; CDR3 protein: CSASSSGGLGPSLSSYEQYF; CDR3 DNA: TGCAGTGCTAGTTCTAGCGGGGGACTTGGGCCTTCCCTTAGCTCCTACGAGCAGTACTTC
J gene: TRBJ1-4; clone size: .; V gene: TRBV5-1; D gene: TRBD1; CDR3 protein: CASSTGTGVEKLFF; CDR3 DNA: TGCGCCAGCAGTACCGGGACAGGGGTTGAAAAACTGTTTTTT
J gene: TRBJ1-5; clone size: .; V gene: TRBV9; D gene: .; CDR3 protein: CASSVGGGPQPQHF; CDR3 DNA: TGTGCCAGCAGCGTAGGGGGAGGGCCTCAGCCCCAGCATTTT
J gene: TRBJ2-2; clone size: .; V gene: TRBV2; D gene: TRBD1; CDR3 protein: CASSKDRGGNTGELFF; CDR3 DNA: TGTGCCAGCAGCAAAGACAGGGGTGGGAACACCGGGGAGCTGTTTTTT
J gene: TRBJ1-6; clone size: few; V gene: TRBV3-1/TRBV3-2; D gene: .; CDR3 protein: CASSREASSPLHF; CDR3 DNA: TGTGCCAGCAGCCGGGAGGCGAGTTCACCCCTCCACTTT
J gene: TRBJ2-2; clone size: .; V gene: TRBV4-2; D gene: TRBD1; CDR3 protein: CASSQDRARGPGELFF; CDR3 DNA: TGTGCCAGCAGCCAAGATCGCGCCAGGGGGCCCGGGGAGCTGTTTTTT
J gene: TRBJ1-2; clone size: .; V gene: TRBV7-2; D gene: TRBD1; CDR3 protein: CASSLGPGQGAGYGYTF; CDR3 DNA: TGTGCCAGCAGCTTAGGGCCGGGACAGGGGGCGGGATATGGCTACACCTTC
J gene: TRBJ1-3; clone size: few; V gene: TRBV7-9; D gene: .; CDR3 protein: CASSLSVTGNTIYF; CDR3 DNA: TGTGCCAGCAGCTTATCAGTTACAGGAAACACCATATATTTT
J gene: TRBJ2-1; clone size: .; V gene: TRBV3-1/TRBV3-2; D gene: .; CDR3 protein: CASSQVRSPYNEQFF; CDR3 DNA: TGTGCCAGCAGCCAAGTCCGGAGTCCCTACAATGAGCAGTTCTTC
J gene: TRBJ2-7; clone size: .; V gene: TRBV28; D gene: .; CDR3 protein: CASSPRQVVSYEQYF; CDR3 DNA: TGTGCCAGCAGTCCCCGACAGGTCGTGAGCTACGAGCAGTACTTC
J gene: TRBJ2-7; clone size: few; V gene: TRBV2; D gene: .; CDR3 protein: CAGSGNLGGEQYF; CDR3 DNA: TGTGCCGGTTCAGGGAATTTAGGCGGCGAGCAGTACTTC
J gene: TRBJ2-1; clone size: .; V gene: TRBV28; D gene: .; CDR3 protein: CASSARDTLTGEQFF; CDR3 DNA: TGTGCCAGCAGCGCCCGGGACACCCTTACGGGTGAGCAGTTCTTC
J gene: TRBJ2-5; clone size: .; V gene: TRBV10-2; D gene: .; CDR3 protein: CASSPEETQYF; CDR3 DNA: TGCGCCAGCAGCCCCGAGGAGACCCAGTACTTC
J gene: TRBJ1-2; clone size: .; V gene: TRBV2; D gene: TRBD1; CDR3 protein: CASRDRGLGGYTF; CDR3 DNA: TGTGCCAGCCGGGACAGGGGACTCGGTGGCTACACCTTC
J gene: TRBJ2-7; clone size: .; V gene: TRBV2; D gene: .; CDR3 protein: CASRAEAGLSYEQYF; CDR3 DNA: TGTGCCAGCAGGGCAGAGGCGGGGCTTTCCTACGAGCAGTACTTC
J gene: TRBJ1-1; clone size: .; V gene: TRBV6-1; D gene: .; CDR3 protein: CASSEYTGMVEAFF; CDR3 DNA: TGTGCCAGCAGTGAGTATACAGGGATGGTTGAAGCTTTCTTT
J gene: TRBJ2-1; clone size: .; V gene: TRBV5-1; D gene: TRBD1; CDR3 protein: CASSEGAGDTYNEQFF; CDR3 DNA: TGCGCCAGCAGCGAGGGGGCGGGCGACACCTACAATGAGCAGTTCTTC
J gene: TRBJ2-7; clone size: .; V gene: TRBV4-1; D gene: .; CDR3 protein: CASSPGLLSYEQYF; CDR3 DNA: TGCGCCAGCAGCCCAGGACTGCTCTCCTACGAGCAGTACTTC
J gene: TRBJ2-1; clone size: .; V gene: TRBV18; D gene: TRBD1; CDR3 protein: CASSGTGSGNEQFF; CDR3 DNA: TGTGCCAGCTCAGGGACAGGGAGCGGCAATGAGCAGTTCTTC
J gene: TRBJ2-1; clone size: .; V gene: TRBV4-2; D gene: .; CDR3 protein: CASSQDVGGSYNEQFF; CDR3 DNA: TGTGCCAGCAGCCAAGATGTAGGGGGCTCCTACAATGAGCAGTTCTTC
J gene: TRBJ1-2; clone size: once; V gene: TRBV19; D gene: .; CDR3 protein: CASSMVGHGYTF; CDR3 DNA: TGTGCCAGTAGTATGGTGGGCCATGGCTACACCTTC
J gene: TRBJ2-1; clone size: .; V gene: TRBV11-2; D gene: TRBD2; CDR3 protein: CASSLEYRTSGAYNEQFF; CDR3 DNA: TGTGCCAGCAGCTTAGAGTATAGGACTAGCGGGGCCTACAATGAGCAGTTCTTC